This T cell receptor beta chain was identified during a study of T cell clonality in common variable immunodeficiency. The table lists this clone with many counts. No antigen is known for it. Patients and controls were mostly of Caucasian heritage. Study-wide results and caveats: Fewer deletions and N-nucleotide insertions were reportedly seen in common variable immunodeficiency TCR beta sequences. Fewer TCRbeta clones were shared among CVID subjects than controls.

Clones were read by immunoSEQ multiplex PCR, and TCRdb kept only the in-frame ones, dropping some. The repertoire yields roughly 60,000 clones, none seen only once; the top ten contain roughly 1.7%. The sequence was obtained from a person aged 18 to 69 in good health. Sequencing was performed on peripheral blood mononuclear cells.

The CDR3 reads CASSLADRGYEQYF. Partial CDR3 DNA: TGTGCCAGCAGCTTAGCGGACAGGGGCTACGAG. The chain combines TRBV7-9 with TRBJ2-7, with 9 bases matching TRBD1. The read gets to within 3 residues of the CDR3 end, and the germline J gene fills in the rest. Germline assignment: CDR1 SEHNR and CDR2 FQNEAQ (reference sequence). The CDR3 spans 14 residues. Trimming removed 0 bases from V and 3 bases from J; junction bases left unmatched: 0.